Listed here are 12 T cell receptor beta chains from one sample, sequenced in a study of blood T cell repertoires in COVID-19. Repertoires were generated with immunoSEQ multiplex PCR, while TCRdb's copy carries only in-frame clones and drops some. This repertoire shows 250,000 to 350,000 clones, about nine tenths found once; its top ten account for 2.2%. Sequenced input: peripheral blood. The origin of the receptors is a woman in her forties or fifties who had recovered from COVID-19.

The V call is TRBV4-1, the J call TRBJ1-4, with TRBD1 as a possible D gene (5 bases). The CDR3 is 16 residues long. Germline V gene lookup returns CDR1 MGHRA and CDR2 YSYEKL. The germline V and J ends were trimmed by 6 bases and 7 bases, with 21 bases remaining between them. The CDR3 loop is CASSDGGRGEFEKLFF. CDR3 nucleotide sequence: TGCGCCAGCAGTGATGGGGGGAGGGGCGAGTTTGAAAAACTGTTTTTT.

The chain uses TRBV5-1 and TRBJ2-3, with TRBD1 matching over 9 bases. The CDR3 is made up of 12 amino acids. V was pared by 7 bases and J by 4 bases, with 1 base of the junction left unmatched. Per the germline V gene, CDR1 is SGHRS and CDR2 is YFSETQ. The DNA for the CDR3 is TGCGCCAGCGGGGACAGGGCAGATACGCAGTATTTT. Its protein product is CASGDRADTQYF.

The rearrangement links TRBV2 to TRBJ2-5, with 9 bases fitting TRBD1. Germline V gene sequence: CDR1 SNHLY, CDR2 FYNNEI. The CDR3 consists of 14 residues. V was clipped by 7 bases and J by 4 bases; unmatched bases: 7. CDR3 region: CASIGQGRGETQYF. The CDR3 nucleotides read TGTGCCAGCATTGGACAGGGGAGGGGAGAGACCCAGTACTTC.

This chain uses TRBV7-2 with TRBJ2-1, with 14 bases fitting TRBD2. V lost 4 bases to trimming and J lost 2 bases; unmatched junction nucleotides: 10. This CDR3 is 19 amino acids long. Germline V CDR1 and CDR2: SGHTA, FQGNSA. In nucleotides, the CDR3 is TGTGCCAGCAGCTCACCCGGGACTAGCGGGAGCGTCGCCTACAATGAGCAGTTCTTC. It specifies CASSSPGTSGSVAYNEQFF.

In its sample, this clone was seen once. The junction shows a germline mismatch at one end, possibly a read error. The chain uses TRBV28 and TRBJ2-1; 10 bases fit TRBD1. The length of the CDR3 is 16 residues. The germline V gene has CDR1 MDHEN and CDR2 SYDVKM. The CDR3 loop reads CASRLYGTGADNEQFF. The CDR3 DNA reads as TGTGCCAGCAGATTATACGGGACAGGGGCAGACAATGAGCAGTTCTTC.

This clone was detected only once. This chain joins TRBV30 and TRBJ2-5; a possible D gene is TRBD2 (6 bases). The CDR3 has 13 amino acids. Germline loops: CDR1 GTSNPN, CDR2 SVGIG (reference sequence). Trimming cost V 5 bases and J 5 bases, with 15 bases left between them. The CDR3 nucleotides are TGTGCCTGGGCGAACAGGAGGGGTGAGACCCAGTACTTC. It yields the protein CAWANRRGETQYF.

V usage is TRBV6-1 and J usage is TRBJ2-1, with no clear D. V was shortened by 3 bases and J by 3 bases, with 9 bases between the two germline ends. Per the germline V gene, CDR1 is MNHNS and CDR2 is SASEGT. There are 14 residues in the CDR3. The CDR3, as DNA: TGTGCCAGCAGTGACATGTCAATCTACAATGAGCAGTTCTTC. Translating gives CASSDMSIYNEQFF.

As for this clone: The sample has other DNA sequences that encode this CDR3 too. The chain employs TRBV5-6 and TRBJ2-1, with 8 bases fitting TRBD1. Germline loops: CDR1 SGHDT, CDR2 YYEEEE. CDR3 length equals 17 residues. V dropped 5 bases and J dropped 8; count of bases not matched to a gene: 18. The CDR3, as DNA: TGTGCCAGCAGTTTCAGGGGGCGCCGGGGAGGTTCCGATGAGCAGTTCTTC. Its translation: CASSFRGRRGGSDEQFF.

V and J are TRBV28 and TRBJ2-5; D unresolved. The V gene lost 8 bases and the J gene lost 2 bases, with 3 bases spanning the gap. This CDR3 comprises 10 residues. Germline V gene sequence: CDR1 MDHEN, CDR2 SYDVKM. CDR3 region: CASAQETQYF. CDR3 in DNA: TGTGCCAGCGCGCAAGAGACCCAGTACTTC.

The sample holds one count of this clone. This sequence joins TRBV4-3 and TRBJ2-5; tentatively, D is TRBD2 (6 bases). Trimming stripped 4 bases from V and 1 base from J, with 10 bases between. There are 14 residues in the CDR3. CDR1 and CDR2 (germline): LGHNA, YSLEER. CDR3 residues: CASSRGGAQETQYF. The CDR3 nucleotides read TGCGCCAGCAGCCGCGGAGGGGCCCAAGAGACCCAGTACTTC.

This clone appeared once. V usage is TRBV7-2 and J usage is TRBJ1-2; D uncertain. Deletions cut 4 bases from V and 10 bases from J, with 16 bases between. The germline CDR1 and CDR2 sequences are SGHTA and FQGNSA. The CDR3 spans 13 residues. This CDR3 is CASSSPMTYDYTF. Here the CDR3 DNA reads TGTGCCAGCAGCTCTCCCATGACATACGACTACACCTTC.

This chain joins TRBV4-1 and TRBJ2-5; 15 nucleotides align to TRBD2. The J segment lost 3 bases and the V segment lost 2 bases, leaving 10 bases of the junction unmatched. Germline CDR1 is MGHRA and CDR2 is YSYEKL. The CDR3 is 19 residues long. CDR3 sequence: CASSQPYRGLAGGKETQYF. The CDR3 coding sequence is TGCGCCAGCAGCCAACCGTACAGGGGACTAGCGGGAGGCAAAGAGACCCAGTACTTC.